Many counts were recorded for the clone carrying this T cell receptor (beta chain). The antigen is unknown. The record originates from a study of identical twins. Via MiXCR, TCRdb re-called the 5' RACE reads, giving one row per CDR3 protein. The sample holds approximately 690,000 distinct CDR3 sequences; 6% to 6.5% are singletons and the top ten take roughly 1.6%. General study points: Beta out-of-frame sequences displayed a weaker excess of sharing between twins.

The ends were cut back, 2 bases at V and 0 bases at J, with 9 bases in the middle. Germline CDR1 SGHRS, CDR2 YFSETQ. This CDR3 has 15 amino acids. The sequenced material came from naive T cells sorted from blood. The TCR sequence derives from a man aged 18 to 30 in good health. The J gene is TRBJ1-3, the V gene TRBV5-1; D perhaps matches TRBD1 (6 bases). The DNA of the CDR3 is TGCGCCAGCAGCTTCGGACAGTACTCTGGAAACACCATATATTTT. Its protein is CASSFGQYSGNTIYF.